This entry features one T cell receptor (beta chain) sequence. Its antigen remains unknown. The data were taken from a study of T cell responses to AZD1222 COVID-19 vaccine. Study-wide results and caveats: Without day 14 samples, only post-peak T cell repertoires were studied. Researchers report vaccine-associated CD4 TCRs spanning spike, with dominance at 160-218 and 743-854. Donors were mostly white British, more females; clonal diversity possibly underestimated.

Pooling of second doses given at about 4 or about 12 weeks was done. The CDR3 sequence is 16 residues long. The germline V and J ends were trimmed by 2 bases and 7 bases, with 20 bases remaining between them. The germline gives CDR1 MNHEY, CDR2 SVGAGI. Sequenced by immunoSEQ multiplex PCR; TCRdb stores in-frame clones only, minus some. The data contain 150,000 to 200,000 clones, about 89% of them singletons. This TCR came from an adult who received the AZD1222 COVID-19 vaccine. This chain joins TRBV6-5 and TRBJ1-2; no reliable D call. The sequences come from peripheral blood, collected 28 days after the second AZD1222 dose. The CDR3 protein is CASSYVGGSSRGGYTF. As DNA, the CDR3 is TGTGCCAGCAGTTACGTAGGAGGCTCATCACGGGGTGGCTACACCTTC.